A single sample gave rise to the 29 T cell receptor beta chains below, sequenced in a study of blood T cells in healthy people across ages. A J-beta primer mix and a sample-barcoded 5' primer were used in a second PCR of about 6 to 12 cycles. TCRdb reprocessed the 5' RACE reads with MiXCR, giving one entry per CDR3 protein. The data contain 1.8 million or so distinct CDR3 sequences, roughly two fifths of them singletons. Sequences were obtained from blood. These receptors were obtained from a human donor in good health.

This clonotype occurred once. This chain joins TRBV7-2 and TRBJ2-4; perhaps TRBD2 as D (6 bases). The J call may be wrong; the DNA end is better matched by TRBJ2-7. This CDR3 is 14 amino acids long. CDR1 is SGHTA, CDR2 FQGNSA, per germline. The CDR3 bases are TGTGCCAGCAGCTTATCCCCTAGCGTAGTCGAGCAGTACTTC. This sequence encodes CASSLSPSVVEQYF.

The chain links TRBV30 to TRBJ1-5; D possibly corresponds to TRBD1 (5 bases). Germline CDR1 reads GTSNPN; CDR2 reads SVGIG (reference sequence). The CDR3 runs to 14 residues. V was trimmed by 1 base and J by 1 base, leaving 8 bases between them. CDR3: CAWSGQSSNQPQHF. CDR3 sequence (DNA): TGTGCCTGGAGTGGACAGTCAAGCAATCAGCCCCAGCATTTT. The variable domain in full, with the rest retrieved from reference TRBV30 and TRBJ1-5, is SQTIHQWPATLVQPVGSPLSLECTVEGTSNPNLYWYRQAAGRGLQLLFYSVGIGQISSEVPQNLSASRPQDRQFILSSKKLLLSDSGFYLCAWSGQSSNQPQHFGDGTRLSIL.

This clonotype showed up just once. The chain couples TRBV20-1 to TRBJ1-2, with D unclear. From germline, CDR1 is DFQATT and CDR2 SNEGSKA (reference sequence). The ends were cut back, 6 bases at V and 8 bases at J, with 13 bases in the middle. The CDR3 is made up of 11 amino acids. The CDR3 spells CSALINQGYTF. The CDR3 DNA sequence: TGCAGTGCCCTCATCAATCAGGGCTACACCTTC.

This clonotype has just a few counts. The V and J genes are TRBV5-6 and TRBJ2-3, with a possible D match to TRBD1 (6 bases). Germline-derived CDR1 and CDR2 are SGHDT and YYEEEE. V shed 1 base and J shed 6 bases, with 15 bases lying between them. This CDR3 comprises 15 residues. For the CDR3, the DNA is TGTGCCAGCAGCTTGCCTTCCTCAGGGGTGGATACGCAGTATTTT. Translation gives CASSLPSSGVDTQYF.

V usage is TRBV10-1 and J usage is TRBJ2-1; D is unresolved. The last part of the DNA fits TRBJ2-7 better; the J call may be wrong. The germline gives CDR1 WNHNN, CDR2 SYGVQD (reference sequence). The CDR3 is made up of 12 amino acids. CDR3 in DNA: TGCGCCAGCAGTGAACCCGACAACGAGCAGTACTTC. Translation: CASSEPDNEQYF.

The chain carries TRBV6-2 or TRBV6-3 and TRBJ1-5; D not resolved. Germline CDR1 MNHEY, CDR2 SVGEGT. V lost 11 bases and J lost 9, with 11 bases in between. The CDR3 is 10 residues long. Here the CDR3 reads CAANEAPQHF. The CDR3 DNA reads TGTGCCGCAAACGAAGCGCCCCAGCATTTT.

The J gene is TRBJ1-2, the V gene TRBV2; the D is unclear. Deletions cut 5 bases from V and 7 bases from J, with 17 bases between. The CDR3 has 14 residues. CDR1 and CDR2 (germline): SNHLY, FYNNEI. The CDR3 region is CASSPGLTACGYTF. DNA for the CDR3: TGTGCCAGCAGTCCAGGCTTAACCGCCTGTGGCTACACCTTC. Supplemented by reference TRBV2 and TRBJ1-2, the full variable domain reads EPEVTQTPSHQVTQMGQEVILRCVPISNHLYFYWYRQILGQKVEFLVSFYNNEISEKSEIFDDQFSVERPDGSNFTLKIRSTKLEDSAMYFCASSPGLTACGYTFGSGTRLTVV.

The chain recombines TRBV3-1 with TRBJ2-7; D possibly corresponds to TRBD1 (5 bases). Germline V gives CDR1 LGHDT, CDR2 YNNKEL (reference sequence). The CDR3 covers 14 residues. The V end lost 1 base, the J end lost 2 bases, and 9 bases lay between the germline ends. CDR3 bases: TGTGCCAGCAGCCAAGGGACACGGGCCTACGAGCAGTACTTC. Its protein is CASSQGTRAYEQYF.

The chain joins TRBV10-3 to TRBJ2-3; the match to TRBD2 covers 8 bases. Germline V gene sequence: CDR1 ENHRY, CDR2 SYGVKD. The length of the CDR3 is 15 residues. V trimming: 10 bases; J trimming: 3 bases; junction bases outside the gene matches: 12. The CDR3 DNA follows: TGTGCCACCCTGAGGGCAGCGGGGGATACAGATACGCAGTATTTT. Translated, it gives CATLRAAGDTDTQYF.

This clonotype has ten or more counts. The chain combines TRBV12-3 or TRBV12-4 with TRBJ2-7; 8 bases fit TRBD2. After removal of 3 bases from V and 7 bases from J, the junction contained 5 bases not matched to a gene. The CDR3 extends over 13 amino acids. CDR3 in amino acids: CASSFLSGREQYF. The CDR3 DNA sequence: TGTGCCAGCAGTTTTTTAAGCGGGAGAGAGCAGTACTTC.

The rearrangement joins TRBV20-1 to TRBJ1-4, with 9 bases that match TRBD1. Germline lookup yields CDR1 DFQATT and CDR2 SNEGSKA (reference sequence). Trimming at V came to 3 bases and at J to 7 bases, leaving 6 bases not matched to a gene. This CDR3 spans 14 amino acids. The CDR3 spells CSASRGQGAEKLFF. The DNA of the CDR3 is TGCAGTGCTAGCCGGGGACAGGGCGCTGAAAAACTGTTTTTT.

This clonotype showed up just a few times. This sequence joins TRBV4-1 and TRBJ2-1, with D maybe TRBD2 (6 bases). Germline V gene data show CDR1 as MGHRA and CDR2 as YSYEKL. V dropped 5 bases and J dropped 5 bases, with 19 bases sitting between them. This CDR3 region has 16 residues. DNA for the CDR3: TGCGCCAGCAGCTCAATGCTGGGACTTATGAACAATGAGCAGTTCTTC. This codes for CASSSMLGLMNNEQFF.

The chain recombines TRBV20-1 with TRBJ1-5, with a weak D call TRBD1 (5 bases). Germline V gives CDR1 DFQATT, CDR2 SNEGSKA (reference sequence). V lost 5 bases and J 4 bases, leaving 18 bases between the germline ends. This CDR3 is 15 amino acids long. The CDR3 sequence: CSASATGTGNQPQHF. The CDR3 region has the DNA TGCAGTGCTTCCGCCACCGGGACTGGAAATCAGCCCCAGCATTTT.

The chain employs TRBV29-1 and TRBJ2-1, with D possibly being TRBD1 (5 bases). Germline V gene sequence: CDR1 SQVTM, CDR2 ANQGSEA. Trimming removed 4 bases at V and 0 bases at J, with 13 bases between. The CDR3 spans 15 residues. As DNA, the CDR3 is TGCAGCGTTGGATTAGGGGCGTACTCCTACAATGAGCAGTTCTTC. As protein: CSVGLGAYSYNEQFF.

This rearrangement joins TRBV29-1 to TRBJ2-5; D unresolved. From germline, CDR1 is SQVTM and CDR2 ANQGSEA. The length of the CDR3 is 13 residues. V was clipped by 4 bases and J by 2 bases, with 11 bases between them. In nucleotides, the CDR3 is TGCAGCGTTGCCGACCCGTTGCAAGAGACCCAGTACTTC. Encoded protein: CSVADPLQETQYF.

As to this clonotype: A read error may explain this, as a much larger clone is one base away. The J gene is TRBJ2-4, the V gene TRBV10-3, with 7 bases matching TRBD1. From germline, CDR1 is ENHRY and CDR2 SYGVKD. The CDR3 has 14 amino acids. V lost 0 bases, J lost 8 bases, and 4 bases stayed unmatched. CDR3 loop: CAISESGQTDIQYF. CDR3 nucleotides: TGTGCCATCAGTGAGTCGGGACAGACGGACATTCAGTACTTC.

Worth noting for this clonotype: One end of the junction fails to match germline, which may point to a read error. The CDR3 DNA reads as TGCGCCAGCAGACAGGGAGCTAATCAGCCCCGGCATTTT. This encodes CASRQGANQPRHF. V is TRBV5-1 and J is TRBJ1-5; TRBD1 is a possible D gene (6 bases). The length of the CDR3 is 13 residues. CDR1 is SGHRS and CDR2 is YFSETQ in the germline V gene.

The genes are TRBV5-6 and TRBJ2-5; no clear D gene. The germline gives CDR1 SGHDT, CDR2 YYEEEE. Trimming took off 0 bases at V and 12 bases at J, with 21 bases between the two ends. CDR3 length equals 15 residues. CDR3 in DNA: TGTGCCAGCAGCTTGGCGGCTGGCCGGACCGGGCATGAGTACTTC. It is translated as CASSLAAGRTGHEYF.

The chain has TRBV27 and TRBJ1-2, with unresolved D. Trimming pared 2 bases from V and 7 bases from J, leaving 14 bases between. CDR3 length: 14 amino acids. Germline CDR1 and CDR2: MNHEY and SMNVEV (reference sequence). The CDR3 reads CASSLGLNPVGYTF. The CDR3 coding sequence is TGTGCCAGCAGTTTAGGGCTCAACCCGGTTGGCTACACCTTC.

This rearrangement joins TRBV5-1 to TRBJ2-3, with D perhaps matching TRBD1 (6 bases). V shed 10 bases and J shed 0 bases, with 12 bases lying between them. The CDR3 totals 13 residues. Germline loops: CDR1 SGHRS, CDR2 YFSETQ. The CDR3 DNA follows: TGCGCCTCTGGGACACCCAGCACAGATACGCAGTATTTT. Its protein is CASGTPSTDTQYF.

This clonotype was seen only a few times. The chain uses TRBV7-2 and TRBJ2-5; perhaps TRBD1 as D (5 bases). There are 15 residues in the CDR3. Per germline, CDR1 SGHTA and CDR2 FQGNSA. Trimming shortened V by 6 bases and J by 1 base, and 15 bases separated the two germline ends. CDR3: CASSRQSIIQETQYF. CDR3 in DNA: TGTGCCAGCAGTAGACAGAGCATAATCCAAGAGACCCAGTACTTC.

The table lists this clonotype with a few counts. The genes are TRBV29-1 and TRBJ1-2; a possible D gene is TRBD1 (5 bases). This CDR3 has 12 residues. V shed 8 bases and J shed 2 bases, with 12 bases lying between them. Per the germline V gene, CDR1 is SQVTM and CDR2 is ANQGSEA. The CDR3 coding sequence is TGCAGCTCCGAGACAGTAAACTATGGCTACACCTTC. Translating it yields CSSETVNYGYTF.

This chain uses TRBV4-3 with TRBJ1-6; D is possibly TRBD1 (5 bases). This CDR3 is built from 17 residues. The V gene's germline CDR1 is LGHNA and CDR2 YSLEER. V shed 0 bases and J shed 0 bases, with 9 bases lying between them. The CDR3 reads CASSQDWGSSYNSPLHF. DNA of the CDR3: TGCGCCAGCAGCCAAGATTGGGGGAGCTCCTATAATTCACCCCTCCACTTT.

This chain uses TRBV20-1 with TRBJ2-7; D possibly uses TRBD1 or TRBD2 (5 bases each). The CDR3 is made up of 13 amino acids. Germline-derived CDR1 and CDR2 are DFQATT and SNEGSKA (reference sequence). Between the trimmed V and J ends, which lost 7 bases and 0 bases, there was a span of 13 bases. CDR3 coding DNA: TGCAGTGGTCGGGACCGCGTCTCCTACGAGCAGTACTTC. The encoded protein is CSGRDRVSYEQYF.

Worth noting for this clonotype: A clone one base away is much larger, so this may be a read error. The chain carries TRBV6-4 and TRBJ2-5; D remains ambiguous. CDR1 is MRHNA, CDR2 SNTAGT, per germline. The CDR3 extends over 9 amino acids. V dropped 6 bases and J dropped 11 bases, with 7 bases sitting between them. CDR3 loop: CASRHEQYF. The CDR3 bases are TGTGCCAGCAGGCATGAGCAGTACTTC.

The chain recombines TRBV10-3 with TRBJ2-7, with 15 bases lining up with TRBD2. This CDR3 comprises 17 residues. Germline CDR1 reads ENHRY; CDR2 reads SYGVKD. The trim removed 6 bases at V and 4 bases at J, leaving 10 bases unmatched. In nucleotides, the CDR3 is TGTGCCATCAGGGGGCCGGGACTAGCGGGGGGCGTATACGAGCAGTACTTC. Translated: CAIRGPGLAGGVYEQYF.

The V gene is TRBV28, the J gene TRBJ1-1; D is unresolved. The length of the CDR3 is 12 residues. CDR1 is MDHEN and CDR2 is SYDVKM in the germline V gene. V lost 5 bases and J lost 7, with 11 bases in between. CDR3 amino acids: CASSPQLLEAFF. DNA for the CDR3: TGTGCCAGCAGTCCCCAACTTCTTGAAGCTTTCTTT.

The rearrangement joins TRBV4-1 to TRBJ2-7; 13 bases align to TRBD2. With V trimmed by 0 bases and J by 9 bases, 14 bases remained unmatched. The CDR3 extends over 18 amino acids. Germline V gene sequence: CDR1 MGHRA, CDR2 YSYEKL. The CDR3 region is CASSQDRTSGSWASGQYF. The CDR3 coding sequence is TGCGCCAGCAGCCAAGATAGGACTAGCGGGAGTTGGGCCTCCGGGCAGTACTTC.

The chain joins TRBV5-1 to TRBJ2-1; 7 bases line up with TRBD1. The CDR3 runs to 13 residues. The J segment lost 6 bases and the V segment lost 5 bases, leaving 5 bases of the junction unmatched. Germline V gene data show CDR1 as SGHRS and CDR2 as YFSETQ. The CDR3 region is CASRTGTGNEQFF. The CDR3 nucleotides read TGCGCCAGCAGGACAGGGACGGGCAATGAGCAGTTCTTC.